One and the same sample provided the 21 T cell receptor beta chains below, sequenced in a study of response to subunit inactivated influenza vaccine. TCRdb analysed the RT-PCR reads with MiXCR anew, one entry per CDR3 protein. Among under 800,000 distinct CDR3 sequences listed, approximately 14% were seen once. The specimen was PBMCs from blood, collected less than 15 days before vaccination. These receptors all come from a man in his fifties who received an inactivated influenza vaccine.

This chain joins TRBV25-1 and TRBJ2-5, with a weak D call TRBD2 (6 bases). The CDR3 has 15 amino acids. V lost 6 bases and J 2 bases, leaving 16 bases between the germline ends. Germline V CDR1 and CDR2: MGHDK, SYGVNS. The CDR3 spells CASSPLGGSQETQYF. The CDR3 DNA sequence: TGTGCCAGCAGCCCCCTGGGGGGTTCGCAAGAGACCCAGTACTTC.

This clonotype has just a few counts. This chain uses TRBV29-1 with TRBJ2-1, with no clear D. Trimming left V 4 bases short and J 8 bases short, with 12 bases between. This CDR3 is built from 12 residues. Germline V gene lookup returns CDR1 SQVTM and CDR2 ANQGSEA. The CDR3 spells CSVASYGDEQFF. CDR3 in DNA: TGCAGCGTTGCAAGTTACGGAGATGAGCAGTTCTTC.

CDR3 amino acids: CASSANMVPETQYF. In DNA form, the CDR3 reads TGTGCCAGCAGTGCCAATATGGTTCCCGAGACCCAGTACTTC. This chain joins TRBV27 and TRBJ2-5; D is unresolved. The CDR3 covers 14 residues. The germline V gene has CDR1 MNHEY and CDR2 SMNVEV (reference sequence). Trimming removed 5 bases from V and 5 bases from J, with 15 bases in between.

The V and J genes are TRBV6-5 and TRBJ2-1, with D possibly matching TRBD2 (6 bases). Germline V gene lookup returns CDR1 MNHEY and CDR2 SVGAGI. Trimming pared 2 bases from V and 2 bases from J, leaving 13 bases between. The CDR3 covers 16 residues. CDR3 coding DNA: TGTGCCAGCAGTTACGGCGGGATTTGGCCCTACAATGAGCAGTTCTTC. The encoded protein is CASSYGGIWPYNEQFF.

The sample holds a few counts of this clonotype. This rearrangement joins TRBV4-3 to TRBJ1-4, with D perhaps matching TRBD1 (5 bases). V shed 2 bases and J shed 3 bases, with 13 bases lying between them. The CDR3 runs 16 residues. The germline CDR1 and CDR2 sequences are LGHNA and YSLEER. This CDR3 is CASSQSGGASNEKLFF. The DNA for the CDR3 is TGCGCCAGCAGCCAATCGGGTGGGGCCTCTAATGAAAAACTGTTTTTT.

The CDR3 region is CASSSVGGGEKEAFF. In nucleotides, the CDR3 is TGTGCCAGCAGTTCCGTGGGGGGGGGCGAAAAGGAAGCTTTCTTT. The rearrangement links TRBV6-5 to TRBJ1-1, with D possibly matching TRBD1 (6 bases). This CDR3 is 15 amino acids long. Trimming removed 4 bases at V and 8 bases at J, with 20 bases between. The germline gives CDR1 MNHEY, CDR2 SVGAGI.

V is TRBV12-3 or TRBV12-4 and J is TRBJ2-1; perhaps TRBD1 as D (5 bases). The ends were cut back, 1 base at V and 8 bases at J, with 12 bases in the middle. The CDR3 totals 14 residues. CDR3 sequence reads: CASSLGPGNDEQFF. CDR3 nucleotide sequence: TGTGCCAGCAGTTTAGGCCCAGGGAACGATGAGCAGTTCTTC.

Only a few counts were recorded for this clonotype. The rearrangement joins TRBV15 to TRBJ2-1, with a weak D call TRBD2 (6 bases). V was clipped by 1 base and J by 0 bases, with 13 bases between them. CDR1 is LNHNV, CDR2 YYDKDF, per germline (reference sequence). There are 17 residues in the CDR3. CDR3 sequence: CATSRGSGGASYNEQFF. The CDR3 region has the DNA TGTGCCACCAGCAGAGGATCCGGGGGAGCCTCCTACAATGAGCAGTTCTTC.

Comment on this clonotype: One end of the junction is discordant with germline, which a read error may explain. The chain joins TRBV2 to TRBJ2-2; D might be TRBD2 (5 bases). The CDR3 contains 14 residues. Germline CDR1 is SNHLY and CDR2 is FYNNEI. DNA for the CDR3: TGTGCCAGCAGTGGGCGGTCGAACACCGGGGAGCTGTCTTTT. Its protein product is CASSGRSNTGELSF.

This clonotype was observed at least ten times. V is TRBV12-3 or TRBV12-4 and J is TRBJ2-7; the match to TRBD1 covers 8 bases. This CDR3 has 16 residues. V lost 6 bases, J lost 4 bases, and 14 bases stayed unmatched. The CDR3 here is CASSLRPGTGKYEQYF. The CDR3 nucleotides read TGTGCCAGCAGCCTCCGTCCCGGGACAGGAAAATACGAGCAGTACTTC.

The gene calls are TRBV30 and TRBJ1-3, with TRBD1 as a possible D gene (6 bases). The CDR3 totals 15 residues. Trimming stripped 3 bases from V and 0 bases from J, with 12 bases between. The V gene's germline CDR1 is GTSNPN and CDR2 SVGIG (reference sequence). CDR3 amino acids: CAWREDRHSGNTIYF. CDR3 nucleotide sequence: TGTGCCTGGAGAGAGGACAGACACTCTGGAAACACCATATATTTT.

This clonotype was picked up a small number of times. V gene TRBV7-2 combines with J gene TRBJ2-4; tentatively, D is TRBD1 (5 bases). This CDR3 is built from 14 residues. From germline, CDR1 is SGHTA and CDR2 FQGNSA. The germline V and J ends were trimmed by 1 base and 7 bases, with 11 bases remaining between them. This CDR3 is CASSLDRQRNIQYF. CDR3 bases: TGTGCCAGCAGCTTAGATCGACAGAGGAACATTCAGTACTTC.

The gene calls are TRBV7-9 and TRBJ2-5; TRBD2 agrees at 7 bases. CDR1 is SEHNR and CDR2 is FQNEAQ in the germline V gene (reference sequence). Trimming removed 4 bases from V and 5 bases from J; junction bases left unmatched: 4. This CDR3 contains 13 residues. CDR3 sequence: CASSSGLVETQYF. CDR3 coding DNA: TGTGCCAGCAGCTCAGGACTAGTGGAGACCCAGTACTTC.

This clonotype has at least ten counts. This sequence joins TRBV20-1 and TRBJ2-7; D is unresolved. In germline, CDR1 is DFQATT, CDR2 SNEGSKA (reference sequence). Deletions cut 0 bases from V and 2 bases from J, with 14 bases between. The CDR3 totals 15 residues. The CDR3 region is CSARDPAGSTYEQYF. Written as DNA, the CDR3 is TGCAGTGCTAGAGATCCTGCAGGATCGACCTACGAGCAGTACTTC.

This clonotype occurred many times. The rearrangement uses TRBV11-2 and TRBJ2-3, with 7 bases that match TRBD1. Per the germline V gene, CDR1 is SGHAT and CDR2 is FQNNGV. This CDR3 comprises 16 residues. Unmatched junction bases numbered 11, after V lost 3 bases and J lost 5 bases. The CDR3 bases are TGTGCCAGCAGCTTGGGGGTCCGACAGGGAAGAGATACGCAGTATTTT. This codes for CASSLGVRQGRDTQYF.

This clonotype was recorded a few times. The genes are TRBV20-1 and TRBJ2-1, with TRBD1 matching over 11 bases. J lost 0 bases, V lost 0 bases, and 19 bases had no gene match. The CDR3 loop spans 22 amino acids. CDR1 and CDR2 from the germline V gene are DFQATT and SNEGSKA (reference sequence). The CDR3 nucleotides are TGCAGTGCTAGAGATAGGGCTACCGGGACAGGGGGTCTATTAAGCTCCTACAATGAGCAGTTCTTC. Its protein is CSARDRATGTGGLLSSYNEQFF.

This sequence joins TRBV19 and TRBJ1-5; D not resolved. The germline CDR1 and CDR2 sequences are LNHDA and SQIVND (reference sequence). V lost 7 bases, J lost 4 bases, and 14 bases lay in between. The CDR3 contains 14 residues. This CDR3 reads CASTIRGLNQPQHF. The DNA for the CDR3 is TGTGCCAGTACAATACGAGGGTTGAATCAGCCCCAGCATTTT.

This clonotype turned up a few times. J is TRBJ1-5 and V is TRBV12-3 or TRBV12-4; D not certain. The CDR3 is 15 residues long. V gave up 1 base and J gave up 0 bases, with 7 bases separating them. The CDR3 here is CASSLEEDSNQPQHF. CDR3 coding DNA: TGTGCCAGCAGTTTAGAAGAAGATAGCAATCAGCCCCAGCATTTT.

The sample holds a few counts of this clonotype. The rearrangement links TRBV12-3 or TRBV12-4 to TRBJ2-3; 12 bases line up with TRBD1. V dropped 6 bases and J dropped 4; count of bases not matched to a gene: 8. The CDR3 is made up of 16 amino acids. CDR3 residues: CASRDPGQGAADTQYF. The DNA for the CDR3 is TGTGCCAGCAGGGATCCGGGACAGGGGGCGGCAGATACGCAGTATTTT.

In its sample, this clonotype was seen a few times. V usage is TRBV7-2 and J usage is TRBJ2-4; D tentatively fits TRBD1 or TRBD2 (5 bases each). The CDR3 contains 12 residues. CDR1 and CDR2 from the germline V gene are SGHTA and FQGNSA. Trimming pared 4 bases from V and 7 bases from J, leaving 8 bases between. CDR3 loop: CASSWDGNIQYF. Here the CDR3 DNA reads TGTGCCAGCAGCTGGGACGGGAACATTCAGTACTTC.

The chain joins TRBV6-2 or TRBV6-3 to TRBJ1-6, with D possibly TRBD1 on 6 matching bases. Germline loops: CDR1 MNHEY, CDR2 SVGEGT. The CDR3 runs to 15 residues. The V end lost 3 bases, the J end lost 7 bases, and 13 bases lay between the germline ends. CDR3 in amino acids: CASSYIQGPNSPLHF. For the CDR3, the DNA is TGTGCCAGCAGTTATATTCAGGGGCCGAATTCACCCCTCCACTTT.